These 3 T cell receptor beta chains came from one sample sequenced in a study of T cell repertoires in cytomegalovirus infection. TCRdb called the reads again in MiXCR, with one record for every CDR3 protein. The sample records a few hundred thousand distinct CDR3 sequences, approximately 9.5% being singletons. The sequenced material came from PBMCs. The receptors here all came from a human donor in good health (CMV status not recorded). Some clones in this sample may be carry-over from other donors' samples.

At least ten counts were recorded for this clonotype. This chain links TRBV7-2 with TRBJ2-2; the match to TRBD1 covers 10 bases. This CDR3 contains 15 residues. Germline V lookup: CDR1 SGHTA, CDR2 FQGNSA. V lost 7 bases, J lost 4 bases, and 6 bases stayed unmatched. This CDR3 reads CASITRDRGTGELFF. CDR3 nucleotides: TGTGCCAGCATCACCCGGGACAGGGGCACCGGGGAGCTGTTTTTT.

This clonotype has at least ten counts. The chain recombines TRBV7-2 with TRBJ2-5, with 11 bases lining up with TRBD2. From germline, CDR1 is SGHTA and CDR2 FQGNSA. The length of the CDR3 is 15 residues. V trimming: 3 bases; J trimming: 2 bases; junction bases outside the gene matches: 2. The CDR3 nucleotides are TGTGCCAGCAGCTTGAGACTAGCGGGGCAAGAGACCCAGTACTTC. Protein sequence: CASSLRLAGQETQYF.

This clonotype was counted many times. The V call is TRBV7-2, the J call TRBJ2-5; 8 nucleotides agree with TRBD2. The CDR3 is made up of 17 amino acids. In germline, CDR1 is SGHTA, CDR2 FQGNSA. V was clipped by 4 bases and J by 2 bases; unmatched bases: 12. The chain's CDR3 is CASSSHAAGVGQETQYF. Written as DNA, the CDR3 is TGTGCCAGCAGCTCCCATGCAGCGGGAGTAGGGCAAGAGACCCAGTACTTC.